These T cell receptor beta chains were read from a single sample in a study of shared clonotypes between healthy human individuals. Clones were read by immunoSEQ multiplex PCR, and TCRdb kept only the in-frame ones, dropping some. This sample carries millions of clones, 90% to 95% of them seen once, and the ten largest clones take 1.5% to 2%. The sequenced sample consisted of naive CD8+ T cells from PBMCs. All receptors derive from a man between 18 and 29 years old in good health. Some clones in this sample may be carry-over from other donors' samples. Both conserved end residues are part of each CDR3. Each record gives: clone size, V gene, CDR3 protein. Clone size appears in some rows only: once, few, many, or a class for an expanded clone.

>-|TRBV29-1
CSVGDSQETQYF
>-|TRBV9
CASSVEEGANFAEAFF
>once|TRBV5-6
CASSSTGELFF
>-|TRBV4-1
CASSLLGGLVHNEQFF
>-|TRBV18
CASSPTRGSGRAADEQFF
>-|TRBV14
CASSQAPSGSTDTQYF
>-|TRBV7-9
CASSFGGQQETQYF
>once|TRBV4-1
CASSQRRDRDQPQHF
>-|TRBV27
CASRTLDSTDTQYF
>-|TRBV28
CASSLQPEEYYGYTF
>-|TRBV4-2
CASSQDLGQINGYTF
>-|TRBV7-3
CASSLRGTRSYNEQFF
>-|TRBV6-5
CASSYAAGGTDTQYF
>once|TRBV29-1
CSGRHEGEQFF
>-|TRBV11-1
CASSLAWGQHYEQYF
>-|TRBV5-1
CASSPGRGQGSNYGYTF
>-|TRBV5-6
CASSQGGLGQETQYF
>-|TRBV27
CASSLSTSGTHEQFF
>-|TRBV28
CASALRGGYDPQHF
>-|TRBV29-1
CSVTGRGTEAFF
>-|TRBV28
CASITGEIYTGELFF
>-|TRBV15
CATTRAGVNTEAFF
>once|TRBV27
CASRSSWLNEQFF
>-|TRBV12-5
CASGLSGRVQETQYF
>-|TRBV27
CASSRVIGLGTYEQYF
>-|TRBV28
CASSFDVGTDFSYEQYF
>-|TRBV7-9
CASSQPSSYEQYF
>-|TRBV9
CASSLALRYGYTF
>-|TRBV9
CASSVGTSGRVNTQYF
>-|TRBV10-3
CAISESAGSSYEQYF
>-|TRBV6-5
CASSYSTGQRSYEQYF
>-|TRBV27
CASSLSIEPYSGTGGKRGTGELFF
>once|TRBV5-8
CANLAGGYEQYF
>-|TRBV7-8
CASSLEWDSSSYEQYF
>-|TRBV18
CASSPDGAGNTIYF
>-|TRBV29-1
CSVGGGSSYEQYF
>-|TRBV6-5
CASSSNTGIYGYTF
>-|TRBV7-2
CASSRGLNYEQYF
>-|TRBV7-6
CASSLAGTLGGQPQHF
>-|TRBV6-5
CASRAGLSYEQYF
>-|TRBV11-3
CASSPHRGWEQFF
>-|TRBV6-1
CASRLAGEREQYF
>once|TRBV27
CASSFHRQRDGNEKLFF
>-|TRBV15
CATSNLGNQPQHF
>-|TRBV5-6
CASSSGTGTYGYTF
>few|TRBV7-9
CASSTGTGNQPQHF
>-|TRBV7-9
CASAGALPYEQYF
>-|TRBV11-3
CASSLRGTNTEAFF
>-|TRBV28
CASSWGEQGSTGELFF
>once|TRBV4-1
CASSHSGAGSFYEQYF
>-|TRBV5-8
CASSLGAHYGYTF
>-|TRBV4-1
CASSQEARTQYF
>-|TRBV19
CASSINPSGEQFF
>once|TRBV5-6
CASSTPGFGLAYEQYF
>-|TRBV30
CAWSALIAGRTDTQYF